The 29 T cell receptor beta chains presented below share a single source sample, sequenced in a study of PD-L1 blockade in urothelial cancer. The assay was immunoSEQ multiplex PCR, and TCRdb's table has in-frame clones only and misses some. Of around 47,000 clones in the sample, roughly 86% are singletons; the top ten hold approximately 13%. The time point was: peripheral blood 6 weeks after treatment start. The specimen comprised PBMCs, sampled around atezolizumab (anti-PD-L1) treatment. These receptors were taken from a man in his fifties or sixties with urothelial cancer.

The V call is TRBV19, the J call TRBJ1-1; D call uncertain. CDR1 and CDR2 from the germline V gene are LNHDA and SQIVND (reference sequence). The CDR3 spans 14 residues. Trimming took off 7 bases at V and 1 base at J, with 13 bases between the two ends. The DNA for the CDR3 is TGTGCCAGTACCTTGGCAGGCCCGAACACTGAAGCTTTCTTT. It codes for CASTLAGPNTEAFF.

CDR3 residues: CASKHTSGKVNEQFF. The CDR3 DNA follows: TGTGCCAGTAAACACACTAGCGGGAAAGTCAATGAGCAGTTCTTC. The chain recombines TRBV19 with TRBJ2-1; 10 bases fit TRBD2. J was trimmed by 6 bases and V by 7 bases; bases with no gene match: 9. Germline CDR1 and CDR2: LNHDA and SQIVND (reference sequence). The CDR3 sequence is 15 residues long. The full variable domain, completed using reference TRBV19 and TRBJ2-1, is DGGITQSPKYLFRKEGQNVTLSCEQNLNHDAMYWYRQDPGQGLRLIYYSQIVNDFQKGDIAEGYSVSREKKESFPLTVTSAQKNPTAFYLCASKHTSGKVNEQFFGPGTRLTVL.

This clone appeared once. J is TRBJ2-4 and V is TRBV7-2; 7 bases map to TRBD1. With V trimmed by 6 bases and J by 0 bases, 5 bases remained unmatched. From germline, CDR1 is SGHTA and CDR2 FQGNSA. The CDR3 runs 15 residues. The CDR3, as DNA: TGTGCCAGCAGTCGGGACAGTCTAGCCAAAAACATTCAGTACTTC. The encoded protein is CASSRDSLAKNIQYF.

The rearrangement links TRBV15 to TRBJ1-1, with 9 bases that match TRBD1. This CDR3 has 16 amino acids. The ends lost 2 bases at V and 4 bases at J; junction bases unmatched: 8. Germline CDR1 LNHNV, CDR2 YYDKDF (reference sequence). The CDR3, as DNA: TGTGCCACCAGCAGAAACCCGGGACAGGGTCCCACTGAAGCTTTCTTT. This translates into CATSRNPGQGPTEAFF.

The rearrangement uses TRBV5-1 and TRBJ2-3; 8 bases are a match to TRBD2. The junction had 16 bases not matched to a gene; V was cut back by 1 base and J by 9 bases. The germline CDR1 and CDR2 sequences are SGHRS and YFSETQ. This CDR3 contains 17 residues. The CDR3 DNA sequence: TGCGCCAGCAGCTTGACGCCCTTAGAGGAAGGCGGGAGGACGCAGTATTTT. Translation: CASSLTPLEEGGRTQYF. The complete variable domain, with remaining parts taken from reference TRBV5-1 and TRBJ2-3, reads KAGVTQTPRYLIKTRGQQVTLSCSPISGHRSVSWYQQTPGQGLQFLFEYFSETQRNKGNFPGRFSGRQFSNSRSEMNVSTLELGDSALYLCASSLTPLEEGGRTQYFGPGTRLTVL.

The V and J genes are TRBV5-1 and TRBJ1-3; 9 nucleotides agree with TRBD1. With V trimmed by 2 bases and J by 3 bases, 6 bases remained unmatched. The CDR3 has 16 residues. Germline V CDR1 and CDR2: SGHRS, YFSETQ. CDR3 DNA sequence: TGCGCCAGCAGCTTACAGGGGGCCGATTTTGGAAACACCATATATTTT. Translated, it gives CASSLQGADFGNTIYF.

The chain couples TRBV6-6 to TRBJ2-7, with D perhaps matching TRBD2 (5 bases). Trimming stripped 0 bases from V and 6 bases from J, with 9 bases between. The CDR3 spans 13 residues. Germline CDR1 MNHNY, CDR2 SVGAGI (reference sequence). CDR3 sequence: CASSYSEGGEQYF. CDR3 coding DNA: TGTGCCAGCAGTTACTCGGAAGGAGGCGAGCAGTACTTC.

This sequence joins TRBV2 and TRBJ2-2, with 8 bases identical to TRBD2. The J segment lost 3 bases and the V segment lost 1 base, leaving 7 bases of the junction unmatched. The CDR3 extends over 17 amino acids. The germline CDR1 and CDR2 sequences are SNHLY and FYNNEI. CDR3 sequence: CASSEGLAGIHTGELFF. In DNA form, the CDR3 reads TGTGCCAGCAGTGAAGGGTTAGCGGGGATTCACACCGGGGAGCTGTTTTTT.

This chain uses TRBV9 with TRBJ2-5; 10 nucleotides agree with TRBD1. The junction had 10 bases not matched to a gene; V was cut back by 3 bases and J by 5 bases. The CDR3 sequence is 16 residues long. Germline V gives CDR1 SGDLS, CDR2 YYNGEE. In nucleotides, the CDR3 is TGTGCCAGCAGCGCCGGGACAGGGGCGCCATCGGAGACCCAGTACTTC. This encodes CASSAGTGAPSETQYF. The variable domain in full, completed from reference TRBV9 and TRBJ2-5, reads DSGVTQTPKHLITATGQRVTLRCSPRSGDLSVYWYQQSLDQGLQFLIQYYNGEERAKGNILERFSAQQFPDLHSELNLSSLELGDSALYFCASSAGTGAPSETQYFGPGTRLLVL.

The CDR3 coding sequence is TGTGCCAGCAGCGTCACAGGGGGGGACAATCAGCCCCAGCATTTT. Its translation: CASSVTGGDNQPQHF. The J gene is TRBJ1-5, the V gene TRBV9; 8 bases line up with TRBD1. After removal of 2 bases from V and 3 bases from J, the junction contained 4 bases not matched to a gene. This CDR3 region has 15 residues. Germline V gene lookup returns CDR1 SGDLS and CDR2 YYNGEE.

The chain couples TRBV5-8 to TRBJ2-3; TRBD1 might be the D (6 bases). Germline CDR1 reads SGHTS; CDR2 reads YDEGEE. The CDR3 has 15 amino acids. V lost 4 bases and J lost 4, with 16 bases in between. In DNA form, the CDR3 reads TGTGCCAGCAGCCCGGCCCCCAGGGGCGCAGATACGCAGTATTTT. Translated, it gives CASSPAPRGADTQYF.

The table lists this clone with a count of one. The rearrangement joins TRBV10-3 to TRBJ2-3, with D unresolved. CDR1 and CDR2 from the germline V gene are ENHRY and SYGVKD. CDR3 size: 13 residues. The CDR3: CGALDLTTDTQYF. For the CDR3, the DNA is TGTGGGGCGTTAGACCTAACCACAGATACGCAGTATTTT.

The V gene is TRBV6-6, the J gene TRBJ2-3; TRBD2 matches at 12 bases. CDR3 length: 15 amino acids. The trim removed 7 bases at V and 2 bases at J, leaving 4 bases unmatched. The germline V gene has CDR1 MNHNY and CDR2 SVGAGI (reference sequence). The CDR3 region has the DNA TGTGCCAGCACCGGGACTAGCGGGCCCACAGATACGCAGTATTTT. It is translated as CASTGTSGPTDTQYF.

This chain joins TRBV18 and TRBJ1-1, with D unclear. Germline CDR1 and CDR2: KGHSH and LQKENI. V was trimmed by 2 bases and J by 1 base, leaving 11 bases between them. The CDR3 runs to 15 residues. The CDR3 region is CASSPGWAGNTEAFF. The CDR3 DNA follows: TGTGCCAGCTCACCAGGGTGGGCAGGGAACACTGAAGCTTTCTTT.

The V gene is TRBV7-8, the J gene TRBJ2-2; weak D call: TRBD1 (5 bases). Trimming shortened V by 10 bases and J by 2 bases, and 11 bases separated the two germline ends. This CDR3 is 13 amino acids long. Per germline, CDR1 SGHVS and CDR2 FQNEAQ. CDR3 loop: CAIETENTGELFF. CDR3 DNA: TGTGCCATCGAGACAGAAAACACCGGGGAGCTGTTTTTT. Combining the CDR3 with reference TRBV7-8 and TRBJ2-2 gives the whole variable domain GAGVSQSPRYKVAKRGQDVALRCDPISGHVSLFWYQQALGQGPEFLTYFQNEAQLDKSGLPSDRFFAERPEGSVSTLKIQRTQQEDSAVYLCAIETENTGELFFGEGSRLTVL.

This clone was recorded a few times. V and J are TRBV5-4 and TRBJ2-3; TRBD2 is a possible D gene (6 bases). Trimming removed 0 bases from V and 9 bases from J, with 11 bases in between. The CDR3 sequence is 13 residues long. Per germline, CDR1 SGHNT and CDR2 YYREEE (reference sequence). CDR3 protein: CASSLARGGTQYF. The CDR3 DNA follows: TGTGCCAGCAGCTTGGCCAGAGGAGGGACGCAGTATTTT.

This sequence joins TRBV7-2 and TRBJ2-5; D is possibly TRBD2 (6 bases). CDR1 and CDR2 from the germline V gene are SGHTA and FQGNSA. Trimming took off 5 bases at V and 2 bases at J, with 9 bases between the two ends. The length of the CDR3 is 13 residues. CDR3 nucleotides: TGTGCCAGCAGCCGGGACTTGCAAGAGACCCAGTACTTC. Its protein product is CASSRDLQETQYF.

The chain combines TRBV21-1 with TRBJ2-7; TRBD1 is the table's D call and was not checked against the DNA. TRBV21-1 counts as a pseudogene. CDR3 length: 11 amino acids. CDR3 nucleotide sequence: TGTGCCAGCAGGGGCCCTGACGAGCAGTACTTC. It encodes CASRGPDEQYF.

The chain combines TRBV5-6 with TRBJ2-1, with D maybe TRBD2 (5 bases). Trimming took off 3 bases at V and 1 base at J, with 11 bases between the two ends. This CDR3 is built from 15 residues. Germline values: CDR1 SGHDT, CDR2 YYEEEE. The CDR3 bases are TGTGCCAGCAGCTCTATGACGGGGTCCTACAATGAGCAGTTCTTC. It translates to CASSSMTGSYNEQFF.

This chain connects TRBV28 to TRBJ1-2; 8 bases are a match to TRBD1. CDR3 length equals 15 residues. V shed 5 bases, J shed 3 bases, and the junction held 8 bases outside the gene matches. In germline, CDR1 is MDHEN, CDR2 SYDVKM. CDR3 amino acids: CASSQGTGDYYGYTF. In nucleotides, the CDR3 is TGTGCCAGCAGTCAAGGGACAGGCGATTACTATGGCTACACCTTC.

The chain employs TRBV5-1 and TRBJ2-5; TRBD2 matches at 10 bases. CDR1 and CDR2 (germline): SGHRS, YFSETQ. The ends lost 4 bases at V and 1 base at J; junction bases unmatched: 4. The CDR3 runs to 15 residues. Here the CDR3 reads CASSRTSGPQETQYF. In DNA form, the CDR3 reads TGCGCCAGCAGCCGGACTAGCGGTCCCCAAGAGACCCAGTACTTC. Variable domain in full (rest from reference TRBV5-1 and TRBJ2-5): KAGVTQTPRYLIKTRGQQVTLSCSPISGHRSVSWYQQTPGQGLQFLFEYFSETQRNKGNFPGRFSGRQFSNSRSEMNVSTLELGDSALYLCASSRTSGPQETQYFGPGTRLLVL.

This clone was recorded once. The CDR3 is CASSMGEDSYNEQFF. The CDR3 DNA reads TGTGCCAGTAGTATGGGGGAGGACTCCTACAATGAGCAGTTCTTC. V usage is TRBV19 and J usage is TRBJ2-1, with D tentatively TRBD2 (6 bases). The CDR3 has 15 amino acids. Per the germline V gene, CDR1 is LNHDA and CDR2 is SQIVND (reference sequence). Trimming cost V 3 bases and J 0 bases, with 9 bases left between them.

The chain couples TRBV19 to TRBJ2-1; 9 nucleotides line up with TRBD2. Trimming at V came to 5 bases and at J to 3 bases, leaving 8 bases not matched to a gene. The CDR3 has 16 amino acids. Germline loops: CDR1 LNHDA, CDR2 SQIVND (reference sequence). CDR3: CASSRNRAGGYNEQFF. CDR3 in DNA: TGTGCCAGTAGTCGAAACAGAGCGGGAGGCTACAATGAGCAGTTCTTC.

The chain recombines TRBV7-2 with TRBJ2-2; 8 bases are shared with TRBD2. J lost 0 bases, V lost 5 bases, and 5 bases had no gene match. CDR3 length: 16 residues. Germline CDR1 and CDR2: SGHTA and FQGNSA. DNA for the CDR3: TGTGCCAGCAGCCCTACTAGCGGTTCGAACACCGGGGAGCTGTTTTTT. Its protein product is CASSPTSGSNTGELFF.

The rearrangement joins TRBV5-4 to TRBJ2-3; the D is unclear. CDR1 is SGHNT, CDR2 YYREEE, per germline (reference sequence). V was trimmed by 5 bases and J by 0 bases, leaving 16 bases between them. The CDR3 is 16 residues long. The CDR3 here is CASSPPGSGSTDTQYF. The CDR3 coding sequence is TGTGCCAGCAGTCCCCCCGGCTCCGGGAGCACAGATACGCAGTATTTT.

The V call is TRBV19, the J call TRBJ1-2; D is perhaps TRBD1 (6 bases). The CDR3 spans 15 residues. V dropped 0 bases and J dropped 4 bases, with 12 bases sitting between them. The germline gives CDR1 LNHDA, CDR2 SQIVND (reference sequence). The CDR3: CASSIDLQGFYGYTF. The DNA of the CDR3 is TGTGCCAGTAGTATAGATTTACAGGGTTTCTATGGCTACACCTTC.

The J gene is TRBJ1-6, the V gene TRBV5-1; D not resolved. V was cut by 3 bases and J by 0 bases, with 4 bases left in between. The CDR3 is made up of 14 amino acids. Germline V gene sequence: CDR1 SGHRS, CDR2 YFSETQ. CDR3 loop: CASSYGSYNSPLHF. The CDR3 DNA reads TGCGCCAGCAGCTACGGCTCCTATAATTCACCCCTCCACTTT. Together with reference TRBV5-1 and TRBJ1-6, the CDR3 gives the full variable domain: KAGVTQTPRYLIKTRGQQVTLSCSPISGHRSVSWYQQTPGQGLQFLFEYFSETQRNKGNFPGRFSGRQFSNSRSEMNVSTLELGDSALYLCASSYGSYNSPLHFGNGTRLTVT.

The genes are TRBV5-4 and TRBJ2-1; TRBD2 matches 14 bases. The length of the CDR3 is 16 residues. Germline CDR1 is SGHNT and CDR2 is YYREEE (reference sequence). After removal of 6 bases from V and 8 bases from J, the junction contained 10 bases not matched to a gene. CDR3 residues: CASTLGGLAGVDEQFF. The CDR3, as DNA: TGTGCCAGCACCCTGGGGGGACTAGCGGGAGTGGATGAGCAGTTCTTC.

This clone was picked up one time. This chain connects TRBV7-2 to TRBJ2-2; D may be TRBD2 (6 bases). V was cut by 1 base and J by 6 bases, with 9 bases left in between. The CDR3 extends over 14 amino acids. The germline CDR1 and CDR2 sequences are SGHTA and FQGNSA. This CDR3 is CASSLVGGAGELFF. CDR3 nucleotide sequence: TGTGCCAGCAGCTTAGTAGGAGGGGCCGGGGAGCTGTTTTTT.